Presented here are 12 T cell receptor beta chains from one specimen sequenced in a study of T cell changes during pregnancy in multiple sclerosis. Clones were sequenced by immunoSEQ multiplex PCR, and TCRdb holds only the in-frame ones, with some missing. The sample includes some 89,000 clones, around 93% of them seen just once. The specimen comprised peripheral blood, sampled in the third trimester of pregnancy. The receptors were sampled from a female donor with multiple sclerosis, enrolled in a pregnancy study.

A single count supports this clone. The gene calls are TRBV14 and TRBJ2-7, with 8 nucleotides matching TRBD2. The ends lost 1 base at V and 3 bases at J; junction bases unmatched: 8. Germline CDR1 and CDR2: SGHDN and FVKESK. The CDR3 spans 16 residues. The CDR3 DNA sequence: TGTGCCAGCAGCCAAGGGGCGGGGGGCTTTTACTACGAGCAGTACTTC. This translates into CASSQGAGGFYYEQYF.

The CDR3 DNA sequence: TGTGCCAGCAGCCAAAGAAACGACAGGGGGCGCCCCTACGAGCAGTACTTC. Amino acid sequence: CASSQRNDRGRPYEQYF. The V call is TRBV4-2, the J call TRBJ2-7; TRBD1 matches 10 bases. Germline CDR1 is LGHNA and CDR2 is YNFKEQ. The trim removed 2 bases at V and 2 bases at J, leaving 9 bases unmatched. The CDR3 sequence is 17 residues long.

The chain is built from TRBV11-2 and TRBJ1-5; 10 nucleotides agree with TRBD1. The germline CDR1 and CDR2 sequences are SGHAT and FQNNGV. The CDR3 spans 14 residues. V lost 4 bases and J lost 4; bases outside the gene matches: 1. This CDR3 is CASSSDRGNQPQHF. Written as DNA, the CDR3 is TGTGCCAGCAGCTCGGACAGGGGGAATCAGCCCCAGCATTTT.

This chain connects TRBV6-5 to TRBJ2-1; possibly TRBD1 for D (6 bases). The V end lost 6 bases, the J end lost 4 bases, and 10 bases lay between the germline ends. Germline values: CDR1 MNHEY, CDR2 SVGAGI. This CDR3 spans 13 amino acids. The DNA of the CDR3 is TGTGCCAGCAGAAAAGACAGGTACAATGAGCAGTTCTTC. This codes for CASRKDRYNEQFF.

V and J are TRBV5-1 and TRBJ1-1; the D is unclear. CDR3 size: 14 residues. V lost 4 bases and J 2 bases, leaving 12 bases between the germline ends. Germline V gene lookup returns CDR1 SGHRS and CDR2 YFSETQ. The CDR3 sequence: CASSPREENTEAFF. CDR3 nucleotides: TGCGCCAGCAGCCCGCGAGAGGAAAACACTGAAGCTTTCTTT.

CDR3 residues: CASSYNSIGTYNEQFF. CDR3 DNA sequence: TGTGCCAGCAGTTACAACAGCATCGGTACCTACAATGAGCAGTTCTTC. The chain recombines TRBV6-5 with TRBJ2-1, with D unclear. The CDR3 length is 16 residues. The germline CDR1 and CDR2 sequences are MNHEY and SVGAGI. Trimming shortened V by 2 bases and J by 2 bases, and 13 bases separated the two germline ends.

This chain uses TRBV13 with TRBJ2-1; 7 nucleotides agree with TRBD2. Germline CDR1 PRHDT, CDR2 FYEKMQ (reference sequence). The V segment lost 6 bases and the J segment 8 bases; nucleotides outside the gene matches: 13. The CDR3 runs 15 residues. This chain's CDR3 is CASSSARGGGYEQFF. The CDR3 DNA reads TGTGCCAGCAGTTCCGCCCGCGGCGGGGGTTATGAGCAGTTCTTC.

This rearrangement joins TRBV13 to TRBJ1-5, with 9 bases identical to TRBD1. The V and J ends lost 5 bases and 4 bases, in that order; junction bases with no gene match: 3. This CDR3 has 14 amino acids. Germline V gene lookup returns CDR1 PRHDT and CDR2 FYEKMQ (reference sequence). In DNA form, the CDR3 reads TGTGCCAGCAGCGTGGGACAGGGTAATCAGCCCCAGCATTTT. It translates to CASSVGQGNQPQHF.

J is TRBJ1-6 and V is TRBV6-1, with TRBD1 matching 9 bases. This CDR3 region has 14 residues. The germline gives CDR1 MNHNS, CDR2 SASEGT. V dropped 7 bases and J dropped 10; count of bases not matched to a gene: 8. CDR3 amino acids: CASTDRGTRSPLHF. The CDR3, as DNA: TGTGCCAGCACCGACAGGGGGACGCGATCACCCCTCCACTTT.

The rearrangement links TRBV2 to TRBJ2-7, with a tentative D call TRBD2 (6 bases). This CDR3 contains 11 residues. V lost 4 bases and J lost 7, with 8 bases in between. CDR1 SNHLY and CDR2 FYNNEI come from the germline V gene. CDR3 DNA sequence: TGTGCCAGCAGTGCCGGGGGAGAGCAGTACTTC. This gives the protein CASSAGGEQYF.

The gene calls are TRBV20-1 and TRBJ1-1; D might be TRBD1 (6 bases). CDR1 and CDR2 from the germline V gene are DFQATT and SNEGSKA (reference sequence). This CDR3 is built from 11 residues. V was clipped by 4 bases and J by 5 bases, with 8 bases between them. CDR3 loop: CSATGATEAFF. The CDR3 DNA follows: TGCAGTGCTACAGGGGCTACTGAAGCTTTCTTT.

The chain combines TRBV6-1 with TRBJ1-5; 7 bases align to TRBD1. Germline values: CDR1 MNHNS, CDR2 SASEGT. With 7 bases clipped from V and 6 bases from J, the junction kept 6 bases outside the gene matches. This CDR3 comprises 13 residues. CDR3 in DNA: TGTGCCAGCACGACAGGGCTGGCTCAGCCCCAGCATTTT. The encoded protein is CASTTGLAQPQHF.